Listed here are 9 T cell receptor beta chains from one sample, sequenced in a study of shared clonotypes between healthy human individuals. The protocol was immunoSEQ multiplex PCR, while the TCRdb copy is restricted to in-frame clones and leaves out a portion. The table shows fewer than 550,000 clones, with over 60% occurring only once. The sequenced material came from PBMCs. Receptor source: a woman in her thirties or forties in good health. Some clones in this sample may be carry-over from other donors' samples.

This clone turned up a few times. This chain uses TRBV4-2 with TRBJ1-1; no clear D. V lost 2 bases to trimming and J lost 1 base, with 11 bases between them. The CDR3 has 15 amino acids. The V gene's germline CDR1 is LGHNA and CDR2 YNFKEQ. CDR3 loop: CASSQSIAANTEAFF. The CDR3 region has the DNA TGTGCCAGCAGCCAATCGATCGCAGCGAACACTGAAGCTTTCTTT.

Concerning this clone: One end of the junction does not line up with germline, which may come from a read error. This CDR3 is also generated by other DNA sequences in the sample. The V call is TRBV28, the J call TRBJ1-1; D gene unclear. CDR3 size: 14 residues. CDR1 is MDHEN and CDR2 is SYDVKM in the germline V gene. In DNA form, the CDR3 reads TGTGCCAGCAGTCTCACACAAGAGAACACTGAGGCTTTCTTT. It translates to CASSLTQENTEAFF.

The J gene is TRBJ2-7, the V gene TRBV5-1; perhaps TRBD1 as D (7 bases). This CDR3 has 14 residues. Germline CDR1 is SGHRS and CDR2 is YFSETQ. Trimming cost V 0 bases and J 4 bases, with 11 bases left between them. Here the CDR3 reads CASSLGGTEYEQYF. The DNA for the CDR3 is TGCGCCAGCAGCTTGGGCGGGACAGAGTACGAGCAGTACTTC.

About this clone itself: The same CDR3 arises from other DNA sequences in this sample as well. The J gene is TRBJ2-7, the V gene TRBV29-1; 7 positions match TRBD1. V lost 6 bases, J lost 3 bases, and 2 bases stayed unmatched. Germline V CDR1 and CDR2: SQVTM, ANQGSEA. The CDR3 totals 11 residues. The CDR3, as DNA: TGCAGCGTAGGGGACAGCTACGAGCAGTACTTC. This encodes CSVGDSYEQYF.

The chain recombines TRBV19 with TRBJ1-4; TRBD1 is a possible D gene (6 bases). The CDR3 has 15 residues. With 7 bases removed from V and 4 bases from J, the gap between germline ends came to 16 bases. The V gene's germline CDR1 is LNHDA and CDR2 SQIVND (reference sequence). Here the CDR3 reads CASMGEGTYNEKLFF. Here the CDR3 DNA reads TGTGCCAGTATGGGAGAGGGGACATATAATGAAAAACTGTTTTTT.

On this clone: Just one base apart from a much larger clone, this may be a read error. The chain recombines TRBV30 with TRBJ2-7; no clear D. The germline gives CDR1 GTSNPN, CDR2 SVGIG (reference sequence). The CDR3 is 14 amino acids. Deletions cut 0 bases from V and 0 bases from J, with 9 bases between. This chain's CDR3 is CAWSVLRSSYEQYF. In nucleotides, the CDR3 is TGTGCCTGGAGTGTACTCAGGAGCTCCTACGAGCAGTACTTC.

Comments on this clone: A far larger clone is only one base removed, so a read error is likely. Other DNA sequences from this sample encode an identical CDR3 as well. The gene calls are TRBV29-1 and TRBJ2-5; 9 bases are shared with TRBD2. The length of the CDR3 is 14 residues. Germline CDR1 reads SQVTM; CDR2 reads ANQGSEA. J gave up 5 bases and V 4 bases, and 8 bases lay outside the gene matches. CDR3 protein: CSVGVAGVVETQYF. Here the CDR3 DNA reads TGCAGCGTTGGGGTAGCGGGAGTGGTGGAGACCCAGTACTTC.

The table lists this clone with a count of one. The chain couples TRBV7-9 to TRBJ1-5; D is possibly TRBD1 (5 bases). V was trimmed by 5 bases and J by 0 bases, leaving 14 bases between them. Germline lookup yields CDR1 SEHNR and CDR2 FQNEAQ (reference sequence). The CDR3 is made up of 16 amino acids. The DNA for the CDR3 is TGTGCCAGCAGCCCAGGGACCGGGGATAGCAATCAGCCCCAGCATTTT. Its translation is CASSPGTGDSNQPQHF.

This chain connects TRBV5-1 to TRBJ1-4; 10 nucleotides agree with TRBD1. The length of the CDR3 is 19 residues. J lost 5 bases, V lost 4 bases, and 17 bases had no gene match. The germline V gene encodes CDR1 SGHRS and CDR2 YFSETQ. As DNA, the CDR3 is TGCGCCAGCAGCCCCGCTGGGACAGGGGATTTTCGGACAAATGAAAAACTGTTTTTT. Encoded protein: CASSPAGTGDFRTNEKLFF.